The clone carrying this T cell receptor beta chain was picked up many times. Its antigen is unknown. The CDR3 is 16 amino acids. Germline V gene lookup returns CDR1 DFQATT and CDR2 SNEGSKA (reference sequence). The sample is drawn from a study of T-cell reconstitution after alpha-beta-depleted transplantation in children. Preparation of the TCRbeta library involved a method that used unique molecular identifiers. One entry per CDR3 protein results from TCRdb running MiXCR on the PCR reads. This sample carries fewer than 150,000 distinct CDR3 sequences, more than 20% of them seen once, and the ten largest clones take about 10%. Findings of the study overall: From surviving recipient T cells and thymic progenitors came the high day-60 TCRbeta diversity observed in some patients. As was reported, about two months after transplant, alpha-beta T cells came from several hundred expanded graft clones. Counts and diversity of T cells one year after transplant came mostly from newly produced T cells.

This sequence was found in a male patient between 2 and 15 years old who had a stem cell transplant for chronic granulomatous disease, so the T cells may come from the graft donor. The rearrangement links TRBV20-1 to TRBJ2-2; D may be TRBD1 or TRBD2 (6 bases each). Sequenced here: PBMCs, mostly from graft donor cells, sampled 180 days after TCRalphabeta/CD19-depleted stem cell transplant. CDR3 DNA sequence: TGCAGCGTGTGGGGGGCGCGTAGTGGGAACACCGGGGAGCTGTTTTTT. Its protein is CSVWGARSGNTGELFF.